The 8 T cell receptor beta chains in this list originate from one sample, sequenced in a study of CD8 T cells in ankylosing spondylitis. Study-level findings and limits: A motif of 8 or 9 highly homologous TCR beta variants was seen as apparently characteristic of ankylosing spondylitis blood.

The antigens these receptors bind are not known. MiXCR, run by TCRdb on the 5' RACE reads, gives a single entry per CDR3 protein. The sample has 700,000 to 850,000 distinct CDR3 sequences, roughly 10% seen once. The sequenced sample consisted of blood, either unsorted or a sorted T cell fraction (not recorded which). These receptors came from a male donor with ankylosing spondylitis.

There are many counts of this clonotype. V and J are TRBV28 and TRBJ2-7, with TRBD2 matching over 8 bases. Germline loops: CDR1 MDHEN, CDR2 SYDVKM. The CDR3 runs 16 residues. With V trimmed by 5 bases and J by 4 bases, 13 bases remained unmatched. The CDR3 loop reads CASSPPPAGDGYEQYF. The CDR3 nucleotides are TGTGCCAGCAGTCCCCCCCCAGCGGGGGACGGGTACGAGCAGTACTTC.

This clonotype showed up just a few times. The V and J genes are TRBV10-1 and TRBJ2-1, with 9 nucleotides matching TRBD2. This CDR3 region has 15 residues. V lost 3 bases to trimming and J lost 3 bases; unmatched junction nucleotides: 3. Per germline, CDR1 WNHNN and CDR2 SYGVQD (reference sequence). The CDR3 protein is CASSERTSDYNEQFF. In DNA, the CDR3 is TGCGCCAGCAGTGAACGGACTAGCGACTACAATGAGCAGTTCTTC.

The CDR3 spells CASSFQGIDTEAFF. The CDR3, as DNA: TGTGCCAGCAGCTTCCAGGGGATAGACACTGAAGCTTTCTTT. The rearrangement links TRBV5-4 to TRBJ1-1; the D gene is possibly TRBD1 (6 bases). Germline CDR1 is SGHNT and CDR2 is YYREEE (reference sequence). V lost 2 bases and J 3 bases, leaving 11 bases between the germline ends. This CDR3 comprises 14 residues.

This clonotype was found a few times. The V call is TRBV7-2, the J call TRBJ2-7, with D perhaps given as TRBD1 or TRBD2 (5 bases each). The CDR3 length is 15 residues. Germline CDR1 and CDR2: SGHTA and FQGNSA. Trimming removed 3 bases at V and 2 bases at J, with 14 bases between. The chain's CDR3 is CASSFDRGPPYEQYF. DNA for the CDR3: TGTGCCAGCAGCTTTGACCGGGGACCTCCCTACGAGCAGTACTTC.

This clonotype was detected many times. This chain uses TRBV5-1 with TRBJ2-1, with a weak D call TRBD2 (6 bases). Trimming stripped 2 bases from V and 8 bases from J, with 11 bases between. There are 13 residues in the CDR3. CDR1 is SGHRS, CDR2 YFSETQ, per germline. The CDR3 DNA is TGCGCCAGCAGCTTAGGCAGGAGGGATGAGCAGTTCTTC. Its translation: CASSLGRRDEQFF. The whole variable domain, remainder taken from reference TRBV5-1 and TRBJ2-1, is KAGVTQTPRYLIKTRGQQVTLSCSPISGHRSVSWYQQTPGQGLQFLFEYFSETQRNKGNFPGRFSGRQFSNSRSEMNVSTLELGDSALYLCASSLGRRDEQFFGPGTRLTVL.

This clonotype was picked up a small number of times. The V gene is TRBV5-6, the J gene TRBJ2-5; D remains unclear. CDR1 is SGHDT, CDR2 YYEEEE, per germline. V was shortened by 4 bases and J by 4 bases, with 14 bases between the two germline ends. The CDR3 is 14 residues long. The CDR3 bases are TGTGCCAGCAGCCGACCGACGGTAGGAGAGACCCAGTACTTC. The encoded protein is CASSRPTVGETQYF. The entire variable domain, with the rest obtained from reference TRBV5-6 and TRBJ2-5, is as follows: DAGVTQSPTHLIKTRGQQVTLRCSPKSGHDTVSWYQQALGQGPQFIFQYYEEEERQRGNFPDRFSGHQFPNYSSELNVNALLLGDSALYLCASSRPTVGETQYFGPGTRLLVL.

This clonotype appeared many times. The rearrangement joins TRBV4-3 to TRBJ2-7; 8 nucleotides align to TRBD2. Germline lookup yields CDR1 LGHNA and CDR2 YSLEER. The junction had 8 bases not matched to a gene; V was cut back by 0 bases and J by 4 bases. This CDR3 is built from 16 residues. The CDR3 loop is CASSQDRSGRLYEQYF. The CDR3 nucleotides read TGCGCCAGCAGCCAAGATCGGAGCGGGAGATTGTACGAGCAGTACTTC.

This clonotype showed up many times. The chain has TRBV5-1 and TRBJ2-2; no firm D call. The CDR3 contains 15 residues. Germline CDR1 is SGHRS and CDR2 is YFSETQ. V dropped 0 bases and J dropped 1 base, with 7 bases sitting between them. The CDR3 nucleotides are TGCGCCAGCAGCTTGGCTCTGCAGAACACCGGGGAGCTGTTTTTT. Protein product: CASSLALQNTGELFF.